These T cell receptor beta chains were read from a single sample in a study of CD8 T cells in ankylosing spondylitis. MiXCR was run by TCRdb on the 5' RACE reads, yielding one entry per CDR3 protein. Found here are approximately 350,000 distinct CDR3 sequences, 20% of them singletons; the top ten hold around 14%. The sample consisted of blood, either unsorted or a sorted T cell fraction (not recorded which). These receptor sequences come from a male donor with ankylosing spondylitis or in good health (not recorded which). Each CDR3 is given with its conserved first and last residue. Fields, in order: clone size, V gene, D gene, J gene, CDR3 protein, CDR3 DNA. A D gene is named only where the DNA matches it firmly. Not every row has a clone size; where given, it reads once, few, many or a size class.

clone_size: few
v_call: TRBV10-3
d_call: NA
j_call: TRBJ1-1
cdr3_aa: CAIRLQLNTEAFF
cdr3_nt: TGTGCCATCAGACTACAGTTGAACACTGAAGCTTTCTTT

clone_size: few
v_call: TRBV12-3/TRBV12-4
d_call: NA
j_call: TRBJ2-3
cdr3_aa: CASSFMGTDTQYF
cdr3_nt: TGTGCCAGCAGTTTCATGGGCACAGATACGCAGTATTTT

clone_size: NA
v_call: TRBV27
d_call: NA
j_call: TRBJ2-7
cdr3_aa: CATRGLENYEQYF
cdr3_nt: TGTGCCACCCGGGGTCTAGAAAACTACGAGCAGTACTTC

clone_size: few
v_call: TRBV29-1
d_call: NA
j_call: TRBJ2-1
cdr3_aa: CSSPGEDSYNEQFF
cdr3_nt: TGCAGCTCCCCAGGGGAAGACTCCTACAATGAGCAGTTCTTC

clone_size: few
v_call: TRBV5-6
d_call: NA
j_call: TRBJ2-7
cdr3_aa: CASSLGIGRKDEQYF
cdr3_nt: TGTGCCAGCAGCTTGGGTATTGGAAGGAAGGACGAGCAGTACTTC

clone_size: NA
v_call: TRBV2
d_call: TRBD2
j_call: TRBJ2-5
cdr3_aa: CASTWTSGGLRRGETQYF
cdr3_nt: TGTGCCAGCACCTGGACTAGCGGGGGCCTCCGTAGGGGGGAGACCCAGTACTTC

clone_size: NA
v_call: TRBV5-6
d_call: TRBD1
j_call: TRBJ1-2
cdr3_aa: CASSTGTGVYGYTF
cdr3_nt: TGTGCCAGCAGCACCGGGACAGGGGTCTATGGCTACACCTTC

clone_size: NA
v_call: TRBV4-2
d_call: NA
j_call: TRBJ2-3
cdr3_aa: CASSQARLFTDTQYF
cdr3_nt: TGTGCCAGCAGCCAAGCGAGGTTATTTACAGATACGCAGTATTTT

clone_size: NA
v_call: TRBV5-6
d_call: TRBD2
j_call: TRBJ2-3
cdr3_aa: CASSTGLAGTDTQYF
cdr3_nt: TGTGCCAGCAGCACCGGACTAGCGGGGACTGATACGCAGTATTTT

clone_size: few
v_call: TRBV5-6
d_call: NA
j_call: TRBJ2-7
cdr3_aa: CASSSLGRPYEQYF
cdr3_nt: TGTGCCAGCAGCTCGCTAGGACGTCCCTACGAGCAGTACTTC

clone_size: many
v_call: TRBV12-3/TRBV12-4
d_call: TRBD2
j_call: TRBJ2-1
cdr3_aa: CASRPGLAVYNEQFF
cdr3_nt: TGTGCCAGCAGACCGGGACTAGCGGTTTACAATGAGCAGTTCTTC

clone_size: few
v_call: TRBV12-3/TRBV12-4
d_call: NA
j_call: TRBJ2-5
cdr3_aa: CASSFTLGRDVPDQKETQYF
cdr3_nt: TGTGCCAGCAGTTTCACGCTCGGCAGGGACGTCCCTGATCAGAAAGAGACCCAGTACTTC

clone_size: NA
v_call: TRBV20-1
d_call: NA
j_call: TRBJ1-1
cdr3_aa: CSARKTGTLPLIGEAFF
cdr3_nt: TGCAGTGCTAGAAAAACGGGGACGTTGCCACTTATCGGTGAAGCTTTCTTT

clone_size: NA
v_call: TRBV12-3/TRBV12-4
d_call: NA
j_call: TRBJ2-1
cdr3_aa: CASSLIGREQFF
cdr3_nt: TGTGCCAGCAGTTTAATAGGGCGGGAGCAGTTCTTC

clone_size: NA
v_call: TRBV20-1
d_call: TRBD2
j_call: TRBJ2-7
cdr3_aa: CSGSPGGYEQYF
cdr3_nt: TGCAGTGGAAGCCCGGGGGGCTACGAGCAGTACTTC

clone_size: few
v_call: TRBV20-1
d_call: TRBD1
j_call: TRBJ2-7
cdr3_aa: CSARDRVFYEQYF
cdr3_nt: TGCAGTGCTAGGGACAGGGTATTCTACGAGCAGTACTTC

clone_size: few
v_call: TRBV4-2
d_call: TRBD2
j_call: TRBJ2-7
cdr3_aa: CASSQSGTSYEQYF
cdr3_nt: TGTGCCAGCAGCCAATCCGGGACTAGCTACGAGCAGTACTTC

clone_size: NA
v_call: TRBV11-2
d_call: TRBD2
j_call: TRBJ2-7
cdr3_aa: CASSLDLTGTIPYEQYF
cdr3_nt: TGTGCCAGCAGCTTAGATCTAACCGGGACTATACCCTACGAGCAGTACTTC

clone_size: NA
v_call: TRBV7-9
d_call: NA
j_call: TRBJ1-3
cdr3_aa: CASSSTGSPGNTIYF
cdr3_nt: TGTGCCAGCAGCTCCACGGGAAGCCCTGGAAACACCATATATTTT

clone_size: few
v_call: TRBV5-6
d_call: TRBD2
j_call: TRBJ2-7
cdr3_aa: CASTTPGGRTPGEQYF
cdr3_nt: TGTGCCAGCACCACCCCGGGGGGGAGAACCCCTGGGGAGCAGTACTTC

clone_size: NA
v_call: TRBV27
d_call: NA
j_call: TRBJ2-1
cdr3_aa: CASSQGGLEQFF
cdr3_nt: TGTGCCAGCAGCCAAGGGGGGCTTGAGCAGTTCTTC

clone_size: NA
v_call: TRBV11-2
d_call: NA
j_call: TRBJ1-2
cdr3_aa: CASSLGSTGAYGYTF
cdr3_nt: TGTGCCAGCAGCTTAGGTTCGACGGGAGCATATGGCTACACCTTC

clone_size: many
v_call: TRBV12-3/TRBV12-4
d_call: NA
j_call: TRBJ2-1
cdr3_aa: CASHGLDEQFF
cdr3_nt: TGTGCCAGCCATGGTCTCGATGAGCAGTTCTTC

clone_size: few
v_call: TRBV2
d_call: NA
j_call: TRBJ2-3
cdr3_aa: CASNPRPTLGADTQYF
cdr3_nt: TGTGCCAGCAATCCACGGCCCACCTTAGGGGCAGATACGCAGTATTTT

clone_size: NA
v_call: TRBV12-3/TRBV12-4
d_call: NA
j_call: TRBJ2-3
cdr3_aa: CASSNRVGDTQYF
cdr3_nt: TGTGCCAGCAGCAACAGGGTTGGCGATACGCAGTATTTT

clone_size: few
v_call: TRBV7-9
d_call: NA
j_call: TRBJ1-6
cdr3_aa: CATSPQEFNSPLHF
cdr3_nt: TGTGCCACCTCACCTCAGGAATTTAATTCACCCCTCCACTTT

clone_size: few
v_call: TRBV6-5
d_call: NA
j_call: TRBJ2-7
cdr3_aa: CASSYQDSYEQYF
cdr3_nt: TGTGCCAGCAGTTACCAGGACAGCTACGAGCAGTACTTC

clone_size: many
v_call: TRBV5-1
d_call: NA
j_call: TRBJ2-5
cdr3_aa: CASSLEASPEETQYF
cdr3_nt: TGCGCCAGCAGCTTGGAGGCCTCACCCGAAGAGACCCAGTACTTC

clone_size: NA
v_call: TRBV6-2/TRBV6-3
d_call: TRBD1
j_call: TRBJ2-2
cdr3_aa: CASSYLQGAAGELFF
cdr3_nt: TGTGCCAGCAGTTACTTACAGGGGGCCGCCGGGGAGCTGTTTTTT

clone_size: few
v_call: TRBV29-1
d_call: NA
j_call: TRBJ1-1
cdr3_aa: CSAEGSATEAFF
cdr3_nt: TGCAGCGCCGAAGGATCTGCCACTGAAGCTTTCTTT

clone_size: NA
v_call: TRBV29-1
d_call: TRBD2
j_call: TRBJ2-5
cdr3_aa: CSVVGHRLAGETQYF
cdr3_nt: TGCAGCGTTGTTGGACACCGACTAGCAGGAGAGACCCAGTACTTC